Here is one T cell receptor (beta chain) with its context. Its antigen remains unidentified. The source of the sample is a study of OX40 agonist ivuxolimab in advanced cancers. Across the whole study: Patients received ivuxolimab, an agonistic anti-OX40 (CD134) antibody. Points from the study as a whole: Among the least clonally expanded were partial responders at 0.1-3.0 mg/kg. On average, CD8+ T cells had more expanded clones than CD4+. By week 6 at 0.1 to 3.0 mg/kg, blood CD4+ and CD8+ T cells had expanded clonally.

The assay was immunoSEQ multiplex PCR, and TCRdb's table has in-frame clones only and misses some. The sample has 100,000 or so clones; 92% are singletons. The receptor was derived from an adult with an advanced solid tumor such as melanoma, head and neck, liver or kidney cancer. The sequencing here drew on CD4+ or CD8+ T cells sorted from blood, taken in a trial of the OX40 agonist ivuxolimab.

The CDR3 reads CASSQDWGPTDTQYF. The CDR3 DNA is TGCGCCAGCAGCCAAGACTGGGGCCCCACAGATACGCAGTATTTT. The gene calls are TRBV4-3 and TRBJ2-3; D might be TRBD1 (5 bases). Trimming left V 0 bases short and J 2 bases short, with 9 bases between. The CDR3 totals 15 residues. Germline CDR1 and CDR2: LGHNA and YSLEER.